The sequence of this T cell receptor beta chain was determined in a study of T-cell memory formation after mild COVID-19. The wider study: TCR clusters were mostly confined to one donor each. General study findings and limits: Contracting CD4+ clones were located mainly in CM and EM, and CD8+ clones in EMRA. The study detected some responding clones in pre-infection memory, suggesting cross-reactive memory joined.

CDR1 is SGHTA and CDR2 is FQGNSA in the germline V gene. The CDR3 length is 13 residues. Trimming took off 2 bases at V and 8 bases at J, with 10 bases between the two ends. Constant-segment-primed 5'RACE gave TCR alpha and TCR beta cDNA libraries with sample barcodes and UMIs. TCRdb fed the 5' RACE reads into MiXCR, producing one record per CDR3 protein. Of 85,000 to 120,000 distinct CDR3 sequences detected, about 15% appear once; the ten largest clones hold 28%. Comments on this clonotype: What it binds is not known.

What was sequenced was PBMCs or a T cell subset sorted from them (not recorded which). This TCR was sampled from an adult woman who had mild COVID-19 (a few samples of this study predate the infection). Cell type and time point are not known. The chain has TRBV7-2 and TRBJ2-1; no reliable D call. The CDR3 sequence: CASSLISPDEQFF. The CDR3 bases are TGTGCCAGCAGCTTAATCTCCCCCGATGAGCAGTTCTTC.